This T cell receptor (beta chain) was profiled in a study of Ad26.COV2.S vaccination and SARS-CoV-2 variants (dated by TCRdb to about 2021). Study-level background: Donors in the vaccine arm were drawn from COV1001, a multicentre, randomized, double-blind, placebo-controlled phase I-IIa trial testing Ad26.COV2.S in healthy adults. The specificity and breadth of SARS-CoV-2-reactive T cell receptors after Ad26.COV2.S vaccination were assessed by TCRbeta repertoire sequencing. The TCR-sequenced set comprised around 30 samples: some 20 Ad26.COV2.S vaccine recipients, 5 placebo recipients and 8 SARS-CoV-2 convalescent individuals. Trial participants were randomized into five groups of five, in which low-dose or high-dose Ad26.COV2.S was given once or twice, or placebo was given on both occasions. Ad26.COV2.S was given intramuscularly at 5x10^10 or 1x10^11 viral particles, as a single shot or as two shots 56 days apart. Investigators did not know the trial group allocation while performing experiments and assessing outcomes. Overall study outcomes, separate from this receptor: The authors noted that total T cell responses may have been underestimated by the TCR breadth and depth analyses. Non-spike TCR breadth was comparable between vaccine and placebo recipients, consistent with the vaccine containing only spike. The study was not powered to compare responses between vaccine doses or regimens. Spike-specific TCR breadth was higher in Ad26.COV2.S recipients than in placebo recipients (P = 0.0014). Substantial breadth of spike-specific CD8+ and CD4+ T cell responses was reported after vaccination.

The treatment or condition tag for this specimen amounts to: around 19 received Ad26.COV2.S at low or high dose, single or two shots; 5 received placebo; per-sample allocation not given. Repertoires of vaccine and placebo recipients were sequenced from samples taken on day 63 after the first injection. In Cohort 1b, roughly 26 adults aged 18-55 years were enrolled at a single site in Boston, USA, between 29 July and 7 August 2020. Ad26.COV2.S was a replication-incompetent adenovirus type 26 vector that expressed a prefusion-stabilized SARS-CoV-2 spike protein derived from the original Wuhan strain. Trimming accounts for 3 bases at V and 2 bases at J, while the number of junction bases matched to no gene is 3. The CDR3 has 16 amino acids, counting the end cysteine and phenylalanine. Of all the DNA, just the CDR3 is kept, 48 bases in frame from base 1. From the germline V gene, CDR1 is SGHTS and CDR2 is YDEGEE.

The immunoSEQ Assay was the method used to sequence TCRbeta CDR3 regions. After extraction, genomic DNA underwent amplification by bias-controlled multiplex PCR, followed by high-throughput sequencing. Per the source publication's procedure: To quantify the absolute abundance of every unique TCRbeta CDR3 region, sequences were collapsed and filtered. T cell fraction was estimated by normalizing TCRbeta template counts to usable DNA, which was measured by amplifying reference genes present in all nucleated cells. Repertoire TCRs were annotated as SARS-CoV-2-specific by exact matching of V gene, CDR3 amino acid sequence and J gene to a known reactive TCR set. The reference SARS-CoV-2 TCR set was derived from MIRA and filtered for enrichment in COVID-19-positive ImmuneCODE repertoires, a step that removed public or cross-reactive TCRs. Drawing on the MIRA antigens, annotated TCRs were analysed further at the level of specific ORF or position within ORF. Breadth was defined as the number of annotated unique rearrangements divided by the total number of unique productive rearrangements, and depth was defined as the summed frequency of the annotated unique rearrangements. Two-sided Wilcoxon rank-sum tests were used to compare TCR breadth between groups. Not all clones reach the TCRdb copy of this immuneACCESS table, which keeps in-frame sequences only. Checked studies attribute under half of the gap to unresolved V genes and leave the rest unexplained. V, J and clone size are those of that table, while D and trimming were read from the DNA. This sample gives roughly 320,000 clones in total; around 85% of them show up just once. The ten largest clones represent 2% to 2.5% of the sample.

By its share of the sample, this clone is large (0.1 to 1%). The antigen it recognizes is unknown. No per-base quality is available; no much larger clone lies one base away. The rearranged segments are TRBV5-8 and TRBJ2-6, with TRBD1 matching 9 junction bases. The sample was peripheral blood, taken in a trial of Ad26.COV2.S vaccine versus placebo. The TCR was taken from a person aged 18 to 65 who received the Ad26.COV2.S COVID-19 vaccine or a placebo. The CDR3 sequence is CASSSTGGTGANVLTF. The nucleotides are TGTGCCAGCAGCTCCACAGGGGGCACTGGGGCCAACGTCCTGACTTTC.